This T cell receptor (beta chain) derives from a study of blood T cell repertoires in COVID-19. Study at large: COVID-19 samples collected from the United States, Italy and Spain covered acute and convalescent phases. The analysed material was cDNA or gDNA that came from T cells, B-cell-depleted T cells, or PBMCs.

Original processing methods: How many nucleated cells were present was estimated from reference gene primer amplification. The table came from immunoSEQ multiplex PCR; TCRdb's copy has only in-frame clones and leaves some out. The V and J calls and clone size were taken over from that table, and D and trimming were inferred from the DNA. Altogether roughly 60,000 clones are present, nearly 80% being singletons, with the ten largest covering around 25%. The V and J ends lost 4 bases and 7 bases, in that order; junction bases with no gene match: 12. CDR3 length: 17 amino acids. From germline, CDR1 is SNHLY and CDR2 FYNNEI.

The TCR sequence derives from a human donor in a cohort sampled during active COVID-19. This chain joins TRBV2 and TRBJ2-3; 12 bases fit TRBD2. The sample taken for sequencing was peripheral blood. The CDR3 coding sequence is TGTGCCAGCAGTGTATCGGCGACTAGCGGGGGTACCTATACGCAGTATTTT. This gives the protein CASSVSATSGGTYTQYF.